The source of this TCR beta chain is a study of prognosis after radiotherapy for stage I lung cancer. In the study overall: Squamous cell carcinoma was diagnosed in 7 or 8 patients and adenocarcinoma in 11 to 13.

Using two-round multiplex PCR, the authors amplified TCR beta CDR3 from genomic DNA. Amplification in first-round PCR relied on primers specific to each TRBV and TRBJ gene. One entry per CDR3 protein, called by TCRdb with MiXCR from the multiplex PCR reads. The top ten hold 9.2% of the sample, which has under 55,000 distinct CDR3 sequences, 30% to 40% seen once. The sequenced sample was PBMCs, obtained before or after stereotactic body radiation therapy (not recorded which). This TCR was sampled from a donor of 50 years or more with non-small cell lung cancer.

For the CDR3, the DNA is TGCAGTGCGGAGGGACTAGCGGGAGGTATTAGAAAAGATACGCAGTATTTT. The encoded protein is CSAEGLAGGIRKDTQYF. This chain joins TRBV20-1 and TRBJ2-3; 15 bases agree with TRBD2. Germline V lookup: CDR1 DFQATT, CDR2 SNEGSKA (reference sequence). There are 17 residues in the CDR3. J gave up 5 bases and V 6 bases, and 12 bases lay outside the gene matches.